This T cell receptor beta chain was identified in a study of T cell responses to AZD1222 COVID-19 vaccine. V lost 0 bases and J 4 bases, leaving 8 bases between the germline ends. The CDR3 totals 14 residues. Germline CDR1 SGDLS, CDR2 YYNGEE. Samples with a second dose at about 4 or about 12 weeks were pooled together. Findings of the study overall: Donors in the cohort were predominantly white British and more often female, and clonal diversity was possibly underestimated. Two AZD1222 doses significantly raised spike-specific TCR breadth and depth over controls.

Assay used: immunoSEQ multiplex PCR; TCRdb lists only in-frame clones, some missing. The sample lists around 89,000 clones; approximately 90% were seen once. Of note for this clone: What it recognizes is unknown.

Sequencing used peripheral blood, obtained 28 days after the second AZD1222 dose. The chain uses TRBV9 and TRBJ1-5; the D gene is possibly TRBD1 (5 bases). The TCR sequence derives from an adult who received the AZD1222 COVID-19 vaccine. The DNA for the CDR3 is TGTGCCAGCAGCGTAGGGGGCCCGAATCAGCCCCAGCATTTT. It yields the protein CASSVGGPNQPQHF.